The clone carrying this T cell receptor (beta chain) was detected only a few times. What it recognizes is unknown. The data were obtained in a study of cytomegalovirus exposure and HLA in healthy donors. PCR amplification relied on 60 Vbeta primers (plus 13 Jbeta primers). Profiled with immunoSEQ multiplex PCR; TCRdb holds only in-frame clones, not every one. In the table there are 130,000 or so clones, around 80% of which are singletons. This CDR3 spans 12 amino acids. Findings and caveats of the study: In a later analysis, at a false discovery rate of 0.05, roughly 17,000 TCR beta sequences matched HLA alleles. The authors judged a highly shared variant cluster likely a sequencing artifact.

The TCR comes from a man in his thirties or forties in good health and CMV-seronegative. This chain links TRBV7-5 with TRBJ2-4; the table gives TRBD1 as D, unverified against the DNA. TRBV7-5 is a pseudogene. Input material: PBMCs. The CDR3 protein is CARSSSGTGGYF. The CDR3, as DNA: TGTGCCAGAAGCTCCTCCGGGACAGGGGGCTACTTC.